Listed here is a single T cell receptor (beta chain). Treatment here: over 15 received Ad26.COV2.S at low or high dose, single or two shots; about 5 received placebo; per-sample allocation not given. Collection of samples fell on day 63 after the first vaccine or placebo injection. Based in Boston, the donor was an adult of 18-55 years. The data stem from a study of Ad26.COV2.S vaccination and SARS-CoV-2 variants. The protocol was immunoSEQ multiplex PCR, while the TCRdb copy is restricted to in-frame clones and leaves out a portion. The repertoire holds roughly 420,000 clones, with 75% to 90% as singletons. CDR3 length equals 18 residues. CDR1 and CDR2 (germline): SGHTA, FQGNSA. V shed 2 bases and J 4 bases; nucleotides not matched to a gene: 9.

The origin of this receptor is a person aged 18-60 years who received the Ad26.COV2.S COVID-19 vaccine or a placebo. Sequencing used peripheral blood, obtained in a trial of Ad26.COV2.S vaccine versus placebo. The genes are TRBV7-2 and TRBJ2-3; the match to TRBD2 covers 13 bases. The CDR3 spells CASSLTGLAGPEADTQYF. For the CDR3, the DNA is TGTGCCAGCAGCTTAACGGGACTAGCGGGGCCGGAAGCAGATACGCAGTATTTT.